The clone carrying this T cell receptor (beta chain) was counted a few times. As yet, its antigen is unknown. These data originate in a study of response to subunit inactivated influenza vaccine. Overall study findings and caveats: The authors put forward the suggestion that each seasonal influenza vaccination may bring in only a limited number of new T cells.

Trimming shortened V by 0 bases and J by 6 bases, and 20 bases separated the two germline ends. Germline V gene lookup returns CDR1 MDHEN and CDR2 SYDVKM. CDR3 length: 17 amino acids. MiXCR, applied by TCRdb to the RT-PCR reads, yields one record per CDR3 protein. The table includes 150,000 to 200,000 distinct CDR3 sequences, 9.5% to 15% detected once. Separately, the same data were catalogued under a study of T cells expressing NK-cell markers. In that study: Beta-chain TCR cDNA was generated via 5'RACE template switching with UMIs. Sorted CD3+CD56+NKG2C+, CD3+CD56+NKG2C- and CD3+CD56-NKG2C+ T-cell subsets were beta-chain profiled. The sorts in several experiments were restricted to alpha-beta TCR T cells by an anti-gamma-delta TCR antibody. Of the CD8+ T cells in roughly 6 donors, roughly 1.0-7.5% belonged to dominant NKG2C+ clonotypes.

This chain links TRBV28 with TRBJ1-1, with D perhaps TRBD1 (6 bases). The sequence came from a man aged 45-60 years who received an inactivated influenza vaccine. Specimen: CD8+ T cells sorted from PBMCs, collected 11 to 12 days after vaccination. The CDR3 DNA reads as TGTGCCAGCAGTTTATGGACGGGACACGAGGCGAGGGCTGAAGCTTTCTTT. Translation gives CASSLWTGHEARAEAFF.